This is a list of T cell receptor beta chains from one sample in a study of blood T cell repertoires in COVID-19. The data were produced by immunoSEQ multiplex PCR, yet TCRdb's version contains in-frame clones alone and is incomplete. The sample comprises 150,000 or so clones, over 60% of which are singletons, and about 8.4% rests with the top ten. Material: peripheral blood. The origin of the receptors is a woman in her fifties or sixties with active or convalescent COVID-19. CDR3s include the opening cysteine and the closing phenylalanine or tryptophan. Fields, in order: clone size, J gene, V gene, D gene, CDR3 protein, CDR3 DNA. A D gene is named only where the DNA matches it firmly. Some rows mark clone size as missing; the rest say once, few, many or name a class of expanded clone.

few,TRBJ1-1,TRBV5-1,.,CASSLAEGWNTEAFF,TGCGCCAGCAGCTTGGCCGAGGGATGGAACACTGAAGCTTTCTTT
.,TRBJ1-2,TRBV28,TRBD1,CASSFPIGLTGGYDYGYTF,TGTGCCAGCAGTTTCCCCATAGGCTTGACAGGGGGCTATGACTATGGCTACACCTTC
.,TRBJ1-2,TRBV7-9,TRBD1,CASSLADRVNNGYTF,TGTGCCAGCAGCTTAGCAGACAGGGTAAATAATGGCTACACCTTC
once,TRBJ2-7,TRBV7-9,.,CASSLAAGQGQYF,TGTGCCAGCAGCTTAGCGGCAGGCCAGGGGCAGTACTTC
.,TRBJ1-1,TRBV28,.,CASGWRFVGMRLHTEAFF,TGTGCCAGCGGCTGGAGGTTTGTGGGCATGCGACTACACACTGAAGCTTTCTTT
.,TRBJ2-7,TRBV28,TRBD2,CASRPGSGRLYEQYF,TGTGCCAGCAGGCCAGGGAGCGGGAGGCTCTACGAGCAGTACTTC
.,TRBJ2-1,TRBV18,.,CASSPLTNEQFF,TGTGCCAGCTCACCCCTAACCAATGAGCAGTTCTTC
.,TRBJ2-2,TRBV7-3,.,CASSLMNRDTGELFF,TGTGCCAGCAGCTTAATGAACAGGGACACCGGGGAGCTGTTTTTT
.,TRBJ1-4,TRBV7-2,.,CASSSRRGTNEKLFF,TGTGCCAGCAGCTCCCGCAGGGGTACGAATGAAAAACTGTTTTTT
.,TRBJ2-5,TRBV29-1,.,CSVDRDWPWKTQYF,TGCAGCGTTGACCGAGACTGGCCCTGGAAGACCCAGTACTTC
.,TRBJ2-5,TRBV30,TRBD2,CAWSVGAGAIQETQYF,TGTGCCTGGAGTGTAGGTGCGGGAGCCATCCAAGAGACCCAGTACTTC
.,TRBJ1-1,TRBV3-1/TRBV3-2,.,CASSQWDMNTEAFF,TGTGCCAGCAGCCAATGGGACATGAACACTGAAGCTTTCTTT
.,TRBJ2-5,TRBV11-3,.,CASSPSYQETQYF,TGTGCCAGCAGCCCCTCTTACCAAGAGACCCAGTACTTC
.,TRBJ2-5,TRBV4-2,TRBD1,CASSHWIGGGETQYF,TGTGCCAGCAGCCACTGGATAGGGGGCGGGGAGACCCAGTACTTC
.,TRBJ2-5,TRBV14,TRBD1,CASSQWDRGKETQYF,TGTGCCAGCAGCCAATGGGACAGGGGGAAGGAGACCCAGTACTTC
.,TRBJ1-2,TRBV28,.,CASSTVNYGYTF,TGTGCCAGCAGTACGGTTAACTATGGCTACACCTTC
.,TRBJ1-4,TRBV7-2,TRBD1,CASSLGIRQGPAHNEKLFF,TGTGCCAGCAGCTTAGGCATCAGACAGGGTCCCGCCCATAATGAAAAACTGTTTTTT
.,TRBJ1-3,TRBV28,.,CASSSTGHHRSGNTIYF,TGTGCCAGCAGTTCAACAGGCCACCACCGCTCTGGAAACACCATATATTTT
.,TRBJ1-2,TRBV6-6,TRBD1,CATLSQGGANYGYTF,TGTGCCACCCTGTCACAGGGGGGAGCTAACTATGGCTACACCTTC
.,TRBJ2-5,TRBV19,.,CASSIGTVVQETQYF,TGTGCCAGTAGTATAGGAACAGTCGTTCAAGAGACCCAGTACTTC
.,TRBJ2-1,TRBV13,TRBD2,CASSLFAGGNEQFF,TGTGCCAGCAGCTTATTTGCGGGAGGCAATGAGCAGTTCTTC
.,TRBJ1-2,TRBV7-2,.,CASRPTGSYGYTF,TGTGCCAGCAGGCCGACGGGGAGCTATGGCTACACCTTC
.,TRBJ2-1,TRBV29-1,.,CSVEDTQGGLGNEQFF,TGCAGCGTTGAAGATACGCAGGGGGGCCTTGGCAATGAGCAGTTCTTC
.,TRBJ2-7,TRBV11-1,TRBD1,CASSRPGQGYYEQYF,TGTGCCAGCAGTCGACCGGGACAGGGATACTACGAGCAGTACTTC
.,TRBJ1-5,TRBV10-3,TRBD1,CAISDEGADGDQPQHF,TGTGCCATCAGTGATGAGGGGGCGGACGGGGATCAGCCCCAGCATTTT
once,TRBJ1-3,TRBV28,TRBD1,CAIQGAGNTIYF,TGTGCCATCCAGGGGGCAGGAAACACCATATATTTT
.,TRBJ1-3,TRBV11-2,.,CASSLFYGGSTGNTIYF,TGTGCCAGCAGCTTATTTTACGGGGGTAGTACTGGAAACACCATATATTTT
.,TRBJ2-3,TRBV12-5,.,CASGLRGSDTDTQYF,TGTGCTAGTGGTTTAAGGGGGTCCGACACAGATACGCAGTATTTT